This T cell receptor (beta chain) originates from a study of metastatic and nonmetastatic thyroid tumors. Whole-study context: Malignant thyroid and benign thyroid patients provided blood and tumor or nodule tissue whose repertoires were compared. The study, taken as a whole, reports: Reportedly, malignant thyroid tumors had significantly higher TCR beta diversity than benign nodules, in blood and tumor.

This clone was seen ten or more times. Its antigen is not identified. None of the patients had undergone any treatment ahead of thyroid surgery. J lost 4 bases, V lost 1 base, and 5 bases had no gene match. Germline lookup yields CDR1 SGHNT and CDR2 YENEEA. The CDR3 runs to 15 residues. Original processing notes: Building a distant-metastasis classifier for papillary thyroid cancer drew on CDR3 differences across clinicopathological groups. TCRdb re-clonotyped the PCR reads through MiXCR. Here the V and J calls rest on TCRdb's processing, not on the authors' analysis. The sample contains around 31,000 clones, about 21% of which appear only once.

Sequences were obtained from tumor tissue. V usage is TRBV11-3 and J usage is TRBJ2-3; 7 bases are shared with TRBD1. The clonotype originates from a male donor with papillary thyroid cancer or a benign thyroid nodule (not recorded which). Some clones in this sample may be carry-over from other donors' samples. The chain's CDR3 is CASSLGDRAPDTQYF. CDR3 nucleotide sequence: TGTGCCAGCAGCTTAGGAGACAGGGCCCCAGATACGCAGTATTTT.